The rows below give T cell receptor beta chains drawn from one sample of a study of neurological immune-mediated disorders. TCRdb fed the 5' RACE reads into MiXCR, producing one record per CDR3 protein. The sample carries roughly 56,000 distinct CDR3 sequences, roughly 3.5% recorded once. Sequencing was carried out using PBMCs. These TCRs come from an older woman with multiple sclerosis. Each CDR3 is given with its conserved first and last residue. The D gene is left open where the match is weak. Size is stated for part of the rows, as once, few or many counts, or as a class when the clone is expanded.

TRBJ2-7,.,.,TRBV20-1,TGCAGCCTTCAAAGGGGGGCCATCCCCTACGAGCAGTACTTC,CSLQRGAIPYEQYF
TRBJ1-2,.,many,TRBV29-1,TGCAGCGTTGCCCAGGCACGTGGCTACACCTTC,CSVAQARGYTF
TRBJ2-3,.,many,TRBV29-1,TGCAGCGTTGTGGGGAAGTTGACAGATACGCAGTATTTT,CSVVGKLTDTQYF
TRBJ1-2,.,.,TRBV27,TGTGCCAGCAGTTTAAAAGTCCAGGGTCATGGCTACACCTTC,CASSLKVQGHGYTF
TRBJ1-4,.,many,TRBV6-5,TGTGCCAGCACTTCCAGGGCGGAGGAAAAACTGTTTTTT,CASTSRAEEKLFF
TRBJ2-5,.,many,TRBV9,TGTGCCAGCAGCGTACCCCGGGACGGACCAGGCGAGACCCAGTACTTC,CASSVPRDGPGETQYF
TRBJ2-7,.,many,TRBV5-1,TGCGCCAGCAGCCCTCCTACAGGGTACGAGCAGTACTTC,CASSPPTGYEQYF
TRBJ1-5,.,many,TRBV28,TGTGCCAGCAGCCTCGGGGAACTGTATAGCAATCAGCCCCAGCATTTT,CASSLGELYSNQPQHF
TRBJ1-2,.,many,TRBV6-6,TGTGCCAGCAGTTATGGGATCGGCTATGGCTACACCTTC,CASSYGIGYGYTF
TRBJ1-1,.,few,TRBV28,TGTGCCAGCAGTTTATTGGGCAGGCTCTACATGAACACTGAAGCTTTCTTT,CASSLLGRLYMNTEAFF
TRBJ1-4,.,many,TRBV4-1,TGCGCCAGCAGCCAAGAATCCGCCCTCCTCGGGACTAATGAAAAACTGTTTTTT,CASSQESALLGTNEKLFF
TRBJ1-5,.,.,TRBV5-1,TGCGCCAGCAGCTTGGGTCCGGCCACAGGCTTTCAGCCCCAGCATTTT,CASSLGPATGFQPQHF
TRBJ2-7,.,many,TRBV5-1,TGCGCCAGCAGCCCAGACAGGTACGAGCAGTACTTC,CASSPDRYEQYF
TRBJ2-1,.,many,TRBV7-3,TGTGCCAGCAGCCTCTCGCAGGGTTACAATGAGCAGTTCTTC,CASSLSQGYNEQFF
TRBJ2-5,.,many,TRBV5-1,TGCGCCAGCAGCTTACAGGGATTAGAGACCCAGTACTTC,CASSLQGLETQYF
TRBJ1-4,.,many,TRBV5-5,TGTGCCAGCAGCCGACAGACAACTAATGAAAAACTGTTTTTT,CASSRQTTNEKLFF
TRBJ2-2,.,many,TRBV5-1,TGCGCCAGCAGCTCAAACAGGGGAGGGACCGGGGAGCTGTTTTTT,CASSSNRGGTGELFF
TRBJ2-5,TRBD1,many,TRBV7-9,TGTGCCAGCAGGAGGGGGCCGATCGAGACCCAGTACTTC,CASRRGPIETQYF
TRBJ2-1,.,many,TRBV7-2,TGTGCCAGCAGCTTATTGGGAGTGGCCTACAATGAGCAGTTCTTC,CASSLLGVAYNEQFF
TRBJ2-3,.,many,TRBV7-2,TGTGCCAGCAGCTTAGAATGGGGTACAGATACGCAGTATTTT,CASSLEWGTDTQYF
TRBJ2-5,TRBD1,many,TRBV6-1,TGTGCCAGCAGTGTCCCTAAGACAGGGAACAAGAGGGCCCAGTACTTC,CASSVPKTGNKRAQYF
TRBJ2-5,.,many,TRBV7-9,TGTGCCAGCAGCTTCCCATGGCCCCAAGAGACCCAGTACTTC,CASSFPWPQETQYF
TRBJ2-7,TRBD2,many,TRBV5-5,TGTGCCAGCAGCCTAACTAGCGCAAACTACGAGCAGTACTTC,CASSLTSANYEQYF
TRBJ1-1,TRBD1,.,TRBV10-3,TGTGCCATCAGTGTCACAGGGGCGATGAACACTGAAGCTTTCTTT,CAISVTGAMNTEAFF
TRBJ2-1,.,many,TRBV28,TGTGCCAGCAGTTTTTTTCTGGACATGAAGGGAGGAGAGTCGGGTACTTGGACTGAGCAGTTCTTC,CASSFFLDMKGGESGTWTEQFF